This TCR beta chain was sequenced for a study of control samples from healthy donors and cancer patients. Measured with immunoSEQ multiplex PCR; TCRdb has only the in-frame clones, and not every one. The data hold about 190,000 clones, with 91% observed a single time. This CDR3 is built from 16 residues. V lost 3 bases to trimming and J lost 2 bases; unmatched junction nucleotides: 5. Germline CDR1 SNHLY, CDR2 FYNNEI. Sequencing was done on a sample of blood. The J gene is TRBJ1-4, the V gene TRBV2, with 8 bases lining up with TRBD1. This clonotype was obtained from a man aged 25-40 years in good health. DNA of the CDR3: TGTGCCAGCAGTGACCCAGGGGGCACGACTAATGAAAAACTGTTTTTT. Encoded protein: CASSDPGGTTNEKLFF.